Each of the 29 T cell receptor beta chains below was sequenced from the same sample in a study of T cells in pancreatic ductal adenocarcinoma (dated by TCRdb to about 2017). Library generation was performed with the immunoSEQ multiplex PCR assay. The source is immuneACCESS, and TCRdb retained only in-frame sequences with V and J called. Part of the clones is not carried over; for the studies checked, unresolved V genes explain less than half of this, and the remainder is unexplained. A total of around 94,000 clones appear in this sample, 90% to 95% of them only once. Roughly 3% of the sample is held by the ten biggest clonotypes. The selected pancreatic ductal adenocarcinoma patients had received surgery without neoadjuvant therapy. Sequences were obtained from PBMCs. The receptors stem from a human donor with pancreatic ductal adenocarcinoma.

This chain joins TRBV4-1 and TRBJ2-7, with 8 bases fitting TRBD2. The junction had 20 bases not matched to a gene; V was cut back by 4 bases and J by 3 bases. CDR1 is MGHRA, CDR2 YSYEKL, per germline. This CDR3 spans 19 amino acids. The CDR3 loop reads CASSRPGLDAWGVVYEQYF. CDR3 nucleotides: TGCGCCAGCAGCCGCCCGGGACTAGACGCTTGGGGGGTCGTCTACGAGCAGTACTTC.

The chain carries TRBV18 and TRBJ1-1, with unresolved D. There are 14 residues in the CDR3. CDR1 is KGHSH and CDR2 is LQKENI in the germline V gene. V was cut by 2 bases and J by 1 base, with 8 bases left in between. The CDR3 DNA sequence: TGTGCCAGCTCACCAGGGCAATCGAACACTGAAGCTTTCTTT. As protein: CASSPGQSNTEAFF.

This chain links TRBV30 with TRBJ2-5; D might be TRBD1 (5 bases). Per the germline V gene, CDR1 is GTSNPN and CDR2 is SVGIG (reference sequence). Trimming took 1 base from V and 5 from J, leaving 23 bases between them. The CDR3 has 17 amino acids. CDR3 in amino acids: CAWSALPRQSPGETQYF. The DNA of the CDR3 is TGTGCCTGGAGTGCCCTACCCCGACAGTCGCCAGGGGAGACCCAGTACTTC.

The chain is built from TRBV5-1 and TRBJ1-1; 7 bases line up with TRBD1. The CDR3 is made up of 17 amino acids. The germline CDR1 and CDR2 sequences are SGHRS and YFSETQ. V was pared by 4 bases and J by 0 bases, with 12 bases of the junction left unmatched. This CDR3 is CASSPGGDSSMNTEAFF. Here the CDR3 DNA reads TGCGCCAGCAGCCCGGGCGGGGACAGCTCCATGAACACTGAAGCTTTCTTT.

The rearrangement joins TRBV7-9 to TRBJ2-7; 8 nucleotides line up with TRBD1. This CDR3 comprises 16 residues. J gave up 5 bases and V 0 bases, and 9 bases lay outside the gene matches. Germline lookup yields CDR1 SEHNR and CDR2 FQNEAQ (reference sequence). The CDR3 bases are TGTGCCAGCAGCTTAGCGCTGACAGGGGTCGGGAACGAGCAGTACTTC. It translates to CASSLALTGVGNEQYF.

The chain joins TRBV7-9 to TRBJ2-2, with unresolved D. CDR1 is SEHNR, CDR2 FQNEAQ, per germline (reference sequence). The CDR3 sequence is 13 residues long. Trimming cost V 6 bases and J 3 bases, with 8 bases left between them. CDR3 sequence reads: CASRIQDTGELFF. Written as DNA, the CDR3 is TGTGCCAGCAGAATCCAGGACACCGGGGAGCTGTTTTTT. The variable domain in full, completed from reference TRBV7-9 and TRBJ2-2, reads DTGVSQNPRHKITKRGQNVTFRCDPISEHNRLYWYRQTLGQGPEFLTYFQNEAQLEKSRLLSDRFSAERPKGSFSTLEIQRTEQGDSAMYLCASRIQDTGELFFGEGSRLTVL.

DNA of the CDR3: TGTGCCAGCAGCCAACCCCGGGGGCCTAGCGGGAGTGAGGACAATGAGCAGTTCTTC. It yields the protein CASSQPRGPSGSEDNEQFF. The gene calls are TRBV4-2 and TRBJ2-1; TRBD2 aligns across 10 bases. Germline V gene sequence: CDR1 LGHNA, CDR2 YNFKEQ. V trimming: 2 bases; J trimming: 5 bases; junction bases outside the gene matches: 15. CDR3 length equals 19 residues.

The chain is built from TRBV7-9 and TRBJ2-7; D perhaps matches TRBD1 (5 bases). This CDR3 is built from 12 residues. V was shortened by 2 bases and J by 4 bases, with 6 bases between the two germline ends. Germline CDR1 reads SEHNR; CDR2 reads FQNEAQ (reference sequence). The CDR3 here is CASSLQGYEQYF. CDR3 DNA sequence: TGTGCCAGCAGCTTACAGGGTTACGAGCAGTACTTC.

This sequence joins TRBV6-5 and TRBJ1-2; weak D call: TRBD1 (6 bases). V lost 5 bases and J 3 bases, leaving 13 bases between the germline ends. Germline CDR1 is MNHEY and CDR2 is SVGAGI. The CDR3 extends over 14 amino acids. This CDR3 is CASSRTGTYYGYTF. The CDR3, as DNA: TGTGCCAGCAGTCGAACAGGGACCTACTATGGCTACACCTTC.

The rearrangement joins TRBV2 to TRBJ2-5; 9 bases line up with TRBD1. V lost 9 bases, J lost 5 bases, and 4 bases stayed unmatched. This CDR3 is built from 12 residues. CDR1 SNHLY and CDR2 FYNNEI come from the germline V gene. CDR3 protein: CARQGAGETQYF. CDR3 sequence (DNA): TGTGCCAGACAGGGGGCTGGGGAGACCCAGTACTTC.

This clone was recorded only once. This chain connects TRBV28 to TRBJ2-2, with D perhaps TRBD2 (6 bases). The CDR3 is 15 residues long. Between the trimmed V and J ends, which lost 2 bases and 6 bases, there was a span of 13 bases. Germline values: CDR1 MDHEN, CDR2 SYDVKM. The CDR3 here is CASSLIGGGPGELFF. The CDR3, as DNA: TGTGCCAGCAGTTTAATAGGCGGAGGGCCCGGGGAGCTGTTTTTT.

This clone was observed a single time. The CDR3 spells CASRQGLAGTDTQYF. Here the CDR3 DNA reads TGTGCCAGCAGGCAGGGACTAGCGGGCACAGATACGCAGTATTTT. This rearrangement joins TRBV5-8 to TRBJ2-3, with 11 bases matching TRBD2. The V gene's germline CDR1 is SGHTS and CDR2 YDEGEE. Germline trimming cut 5 bases from V and 1 base from J; bases unmatched to any gene: 3. CDR3 length equals 15 residues.

The chain recombines TRBV28 with TRBJ1-3; D might be TRBD1 (6 bases). The CDR3 consists of 14 residues. The V end was cut by 5 bases, the J end by 3 bases, with 11 bases between. Germline V gene lookup returns CDR1 MDHEN and CDR2 SYDVKM. This CDR3 reads CASSEGGNGNTIYF. The CDR3 region has the DNA TGTGCCAGCAGTGAAGGGGGAAATGGAAACACCATATATTTT.

The chain joins TRBV19 to TRBJ2-2; D may be TRBD1 (6 bases). Deletions cut 1 base from V and 5 bases from J, with 11 bases between. The germline gives CDR1 LNHDA, CDR2 SQIVND (reference sequence). The CDR3 extends over 15 amino acids. CDR3 protein: CASSIGPGVTGELFF. The CDR3 region has the DNA TGTGCCAGTAGTATAGGGCCAGGGGTGACCGGGGAGCTGTTTTTT. Full variable domain (missing parts from reference TRBV19 and TRBJ2-2): DGGITQSPKYLFRKEGQNVTLSCEQNLNHDAMYWYRQDPGQGLRLIYYSQIVNDFQKGDIAEGYSVSREKKESFPLTVTSAQKNPTAFYLCASSIGPGVTGELFFGEGSRLTVL.

The chain combines TRBV30 with TRBJ1-3; 7 bases fit TRBD1. This CDR3 spans 12 amino acids. The germline CDR1 and CDR2 sequences are GTSNPN and SVGIG (reference sequence). The V gene end was trimmed by 8 bases and the J gene end by 6 bases; junction bases not matched to a gene: 7. Here the CDR3 DNA reads TGTGCCGGTTTACAGGGGTTAAACACCATATATTTT. Translating gives CAGLQGLNTIYF.

This chain joins TRBV30 and TRBJ2-5, with 8 bases fitting TRBD2. V lost 4 bases, J lost 5 bases, and 12 bases stayed unmatched. CDR1 and CDR2 from the germline V gene are GTSNPN and SVGIG (reference sequence). CDR3 length: 15 amino acids. The CDR3 bases are TGTGCCTGGAAGAATTCAGCGGGAGTTTGGGAGACCCAGTACTTC. Its translation: CAWKNSAGVWETQYF.

The chain recombines TRBV27 with TRBJ2-7, with D possibly TRBD1 on 5 matching bases. The CDR3 is made up of 15 amino acids. CDR1 is MNHEY, CDR2 SMNVEV, per germline (reference sequence). Trimming took 5 bases from V and 5 from J, leaving 19 bases between them. CDR3 amino acids: CASSPTTDSPHEQYF. The CDR3 DNA is TGTGCCAGCAGTCCCACCACTGACAGTCCCCACGAGCAGTACTTC.

The chain links TRBV7-9 to TRBJ2-2; 9 bases are a match to TRBD1. Trimming cost V 5 bases and J 1 base; bases outside gene matches: 8. The CDR3 spans 17 residues. Germline V gene sequence: CDR1 SEHNR, CDR2 FQNEAQ (reference sequence). The CDR3 DNA follows: TGTGCCAGCAGCCCACCTCTGGGACAGGGGAACACCGGGGAGCTGTTTTTT. Protein: CASSPPLGQGNTGELFF.

This clone was seen a single time. The chain employs TRBV29-1 and TRBJ2-3, with 8 bases lining up with TRBD2. Trimming cost V 6 bases and J 8 bases; bases outside gene matches: 10. Germline V lookup: CDR1 SQVTM, CDR2 ANQGSEA. This CDR3 has 13 amino acids. This chain's CDR3 is CSVVIAGSGTQYF. DNA of the CDR3: TGCAGCGTGGTAATAGCGGGGTCCGGTACGCAGTATTTT.

This sequence joins TRBV5-1 and TRBJ1-5; TRBD1 might be the D (5 bases). CDR1 is SGHRS, CDR2 YFSETQ, per germline. Trimming stripped 2 bases from V and 6 bases from J, with 15 bases between. This CDR3 spans 15 amino acids. CDR3 loop: CASSFGGDEGQPQHF. The CDR3 DNA follows: TGCGCCAGCAGCTTCGGAGGGGACGAGGGTCAGCCCCAGCATTTT.

The chain recombines TRBV10-3 with TRBJ2-7; 11 bases map to TRBD2. Germline CDR1 is ENHRY and CDR2 is SYGVKD. The CDR3 length is 14 residues. V trimming: 0 bases; J trimming: 10 bases; junction bases outside the gene matches: 5. The CDR3 DNA follows: TGTGCCATCAGTGAGTCGATACTAGCGGGAGCCCAGTACTTC. Translating gives CAISESILAGAQYF.

The CDR3 loop reads CASSRGQGPYNEQFF. The CDR3 DNA is TGTGCCAGCAGCCGCGGACAGGGCCCTTACAATGAGCAGTTCTTC. The rearrangement joins TRBV11-1 to TRBJ2-1; the match to TRBD1 covers 8 bases. The CDR3 spans 15 residues. Germline values: CDR1 SGHAT, CDR2 FQDESV (reference sequence). The J segment lost 4 bases and the V segment lost 5 bases, leaving 7 bases of the junction unmatched.

J is TRBJ2-1 and V is TRBV5-4; 14 bases agree with TRBD2. Trimming cost V 0 bases and J 4 bases; bases outside gene matches: 6. There are 18 residues in the CDR3. From germline, CDR1 is SGHNT and CDR2 YYREEE (reference sequence). This chain's CDR3 is CASSLGLAGGTSYNEQFF. The CDR3 DNA sequence: TGTGCCAGCAGCTTGGGACTAGCGGGAGGGACTTCATACAATGAGCAGTTCTTC.

The V call is TRBV18, the J call TRBJ2-7, with D tentatively TRBD1 (5 bases). Germline V gene data show CDR1 as KGHSH and CDR2 as LQKENI. The CDR3 runs 14 residues. Trimming removed 2 bases from V and 5 bases from J, with 13 bases in between. CDR3 sequence reads: CASSPTAGRHEQYF. CDR3 DNA sequence: TGTGCCAGCTCACCAACGGCAGGGCGCCACGAGCAGTACTTC. Filled out from reference TRBV18 and TRBJ2-7, the complete variable domain reads NAGVMQNPRHLVRRRGQEARLRCSPMKGHSHVYWYRQLPEEGLKFMVYLQKENIIDESGMPKERFSAEFPKEGPSILRIQQVVRGDSAAYFCASSPTAGRHEQYFGPGTRLTVT.

The chain links TRBV15 to TRBJ2-3; no firm D call. The CDR3 has 14 amino acids. Trimming shortened V by 5 bases and J by 2 bases, and 11 bases separated the two germline ends. Germline V lookup: CDR1 LNHNV, CDR2 YYDKDF (reference sequence). The CDR3 sequence is CATSVADHTDTQYF. DNA of the CDR3: TGTGCCACCAGCGTCGCGGATCACACAGATACGCAGTATTTT.

This clone was detected only once. The V and J genes are TRBV28 and TRBJ1-5, with 9 bases that match TRBD1. Germline trimming cut 3 bases from V and 5 bases from J; bases unmatched to any gene: 5. The length of the CDR3 is 15 residues. In germline, CDR1 is MDHEN, CDR2 SYDVKM. CDR3 region: CASSFGTGWYQPQHF. The CDR3 nucleotides read TGTGCCAGCAGTTTCGGGACAGGGTGGTATCAGCCCCAGCATTTT.

The chain joins TRBV7-6 to TRBJ2-7; TRBD1 might be the D (6 bases). Looked up from germline, CDR1 is SGHVS and CDR2 is FNYEAQ. There are 13 residues in the CDR3. V lost 5 bases to trimming and J lost 7 bases, with 15 bases between them. The CDR3 loop reads CASSHGQGREQYF. The CDR3 nucleotides are TGTGCCAGCAGCCACGGTCAGGGGCGGGAGCAGTACTTC.

The rearrangement uses TRBV5-4 and TRBJ1-1; a possible D gene is TRBD1 (6 bases). Trimming cost V 2 bases and J 2 bases, with 7 bases left between them. Germline V gene data show CDR1 as SGHNT and CDR2 as YYREEE (reference sequence). CDR3 length: 13 residues. Here the CDR3 reads CASSLQGNTEAFF. CDR3 sequence (DNA): TGTGCCAGCAGCTTACAGGGAAACACTGAAGCTTTCTTT.

This rearrangement joins TRBV28 to TRBJ1-5, with 9 nucleotides matching TRBD1. V shed 6 bases, J shed 3 bases, and the junction held 6 bases outside the gene matches. There are 15 residues in the CDR3. Per germline, CDR1 MDHEN and CDR2 SYDVKM. The CDR3 DNA is TGTGCCAGCAGGACGGGACAGGGTGACAATCAGCCCCAGCATTTT. Its translation: CASRTGQGDNQPQHF.